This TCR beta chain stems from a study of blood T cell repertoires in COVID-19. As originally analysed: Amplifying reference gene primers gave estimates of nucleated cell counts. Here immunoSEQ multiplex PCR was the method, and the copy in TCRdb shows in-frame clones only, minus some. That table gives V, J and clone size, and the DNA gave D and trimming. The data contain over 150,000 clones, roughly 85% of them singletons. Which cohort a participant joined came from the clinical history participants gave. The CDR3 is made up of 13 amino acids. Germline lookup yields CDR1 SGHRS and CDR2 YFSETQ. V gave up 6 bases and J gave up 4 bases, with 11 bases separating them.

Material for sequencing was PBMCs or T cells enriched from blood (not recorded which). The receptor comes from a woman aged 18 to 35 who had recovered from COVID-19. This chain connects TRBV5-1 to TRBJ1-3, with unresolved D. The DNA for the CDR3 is TGCGCCAGCACTCTAGGATCAGGAAACACCATATATTTT. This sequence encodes CASTLGSGNTIYF. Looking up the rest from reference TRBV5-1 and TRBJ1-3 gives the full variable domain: KAGVTQTPRYLIKTRGQQVTLSCSPISGHRSVSWYQQTPGQGLQFLFEYFSETQRNKGNFPGRFSGRQFSNSRSEMNVSTLELGDSALYLCASTLGSGNTIYFGEGSWLTVV.